Listed below are T cell receptor beta chains from one sample, sequenced in a study of T-cell memory formation after mild COVID-19. TCRdb passed the 5' RACE reads through MiXCR, listing each CDR3 protein once. The repertoire holds around 300,000 distinct CDR3 sequences, with approximately 7.6% as singletons. Source material: PBMCs or a T cell subset sorted from them (not recorded which). Receptor source: a man aged 18 to 29 who had mild COVID-19 (a few samples of this study predate the infection). Cell type and time point are not known. Each CDR3 is given with its conserved first and last residue.

cdr3_aa,j_call,v_call
CASSPNDRVETQYF,TRBJ2-5,TRBV27
CASSQDRWQEQFF,TRBJ2-1,TRBV14
CASTIQQGDSYNEQFF,TRBJ2-1,TRBV6-2/TRBV6-3
CASSAREYGELFF,TRBJ2-2,TRBV7-9
CASSQEVLPSSYEQYF,TRBJ2-7,TRBV4-1
CASSLLPDRGDYEAFF,TRBJ1-1,TRBV5-1
CASRPGGDEQYF,TRBJ2-7,TRBV7-9
CSAHGYTF,TRBJ1-2,TRBV20-1
CASSGPLSDTQYF,TRBJ2-3,TRBV2
CSAESPGADSYNEQFF,TRBJ2-1,TRBV20-1
CASSLRPSQGYPSTDTQYF,TRBJ2-3,TRBV7-3
CSARFDQTGELFF,TRBJ2-2,TRBV20-1
CASNNQVKGEAFF,TRBJ1-1,TRBV12-3/TRBV12-4
CASSAAGGTDTQYF,TRBJ2-3,TRBV12-3/TRBV12-4
CASRNTRQGLAQHF,TRBJ1-5,TRBV6-5
CASSQASQPQHF,TRBJ1-5,TRBV23-1
CASSQIQNEKLFF,TRBJ1-4,TRBV4-1
CASSAIQGASTEAFF,TRBJ1-1,TRBV9
CASSLMSREETQYF,TRBJ2-5,TRBV5-1
CASSQSGTRGTDTQYF,TRBJ2-3,TRBV4-3
CSVLPAGGATDTQYF,TRBJ2-3,TRBV29-1
CASCGTGSYEQYF,TRBJ2-7,TRBV6-2/TRBV6-3
CASLPGTGDTGELFF,TRBJ2-2,TRBV5-1
CASSSTSGGTNEQFF,TRBJ2-1,TRBV12-3/TRBV12-4
CASRSSLGGHEQYF,TRBJ2-7,TRBV11-2
CSASQGPNYGYTF,TRBJ1-2,TRBV20-1
CASGFQGGGGYTF,TRBJ1-2,TRBV12-5
CSVVVGDSGNTIYF,TRBJ1-3,TRBV29-1
CASSLREGGIGEAFF,TRBJ1-1,TRBV12-3/TRBV12-4
CASSQEDHYGYTF,TRBJ1-2,TRBV4-1
CASIADRGYGYTF,TRBJ1-2,TRBV12-3/TRBV12-4
CASSLIMAGELFF,TRBJ2-2,TRBV28
CASSLVHRASTDTQYF,TRBJ2-3,TRBV5-5
CASSSSTSGKETQYF,TRBJ2-5,TRBV5-1
CASRATGGHGYTF,TRBJ1-2,TRBV27
CASSYPGGQETQYF,TRBJ2-5,TRBV5-4
CASSLDTTAVYEQYF,TRBJ2-7,TRBV11-3
CASSPRGGRDEKLFF,TRBJ1-4,TRBV18
CASSPSGGYGYTF,TRBJ1-2,TRBV7-3
CSVEGDSSYEQYF,TRBJ2-7,TRBV29-1
CASIRTGGTHEQYF,TRBJ2-7,TRBV25-1
CASSLIEGDRGHTDTQYF,TRBJ2-3,TRBV7-9
CASSLYSGDGSPLHF,TRBJ1-6,TRBV7-6
CASSSLAGALTDTQYF,TRBJ2-3,TRBV7-9
CASSFRTGGTYGYTF,TRBJ1-2,TRBV19
CSAFGTGGNSPLHF,TRBJ1-6,TRBV20-1
CASSPGGGGVIGNEQFF,TRBJ2-1,TRBV4-1
CASSYSGQSYNEQFF,TRBJ2-1,TRBV6-5
CSARGPQPGPLFF,TRBJ2-2,TRBV20-1
CASSQDSMGPYGYTF,TRBJ1-2,TRBV4-3
CSATSGGAGYGYTF,TRBJ1-2,TRBV20-1
CASSPYRTIKSNEQFF,TRBJ2-1,TRBV4-3
CASSQERLTAGNYGYTF,TRBJ1-2,TRBV4-2